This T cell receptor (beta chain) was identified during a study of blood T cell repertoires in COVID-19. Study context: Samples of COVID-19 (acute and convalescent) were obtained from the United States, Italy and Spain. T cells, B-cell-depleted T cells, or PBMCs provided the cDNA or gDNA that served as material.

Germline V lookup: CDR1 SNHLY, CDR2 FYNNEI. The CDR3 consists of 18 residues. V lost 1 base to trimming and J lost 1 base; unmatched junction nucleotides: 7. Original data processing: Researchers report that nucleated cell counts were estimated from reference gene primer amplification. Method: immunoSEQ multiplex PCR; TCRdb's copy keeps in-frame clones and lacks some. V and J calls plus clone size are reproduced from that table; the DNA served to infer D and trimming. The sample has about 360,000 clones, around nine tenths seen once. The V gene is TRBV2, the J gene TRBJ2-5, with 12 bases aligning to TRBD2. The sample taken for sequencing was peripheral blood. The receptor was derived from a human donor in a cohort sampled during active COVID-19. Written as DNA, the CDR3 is TGTGCCAGCAGTGAAGTATTTGGACTAGCGGGGATCCAAGAGACCCAGTACTTC. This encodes CASSEVFGLAGIQETQYF.